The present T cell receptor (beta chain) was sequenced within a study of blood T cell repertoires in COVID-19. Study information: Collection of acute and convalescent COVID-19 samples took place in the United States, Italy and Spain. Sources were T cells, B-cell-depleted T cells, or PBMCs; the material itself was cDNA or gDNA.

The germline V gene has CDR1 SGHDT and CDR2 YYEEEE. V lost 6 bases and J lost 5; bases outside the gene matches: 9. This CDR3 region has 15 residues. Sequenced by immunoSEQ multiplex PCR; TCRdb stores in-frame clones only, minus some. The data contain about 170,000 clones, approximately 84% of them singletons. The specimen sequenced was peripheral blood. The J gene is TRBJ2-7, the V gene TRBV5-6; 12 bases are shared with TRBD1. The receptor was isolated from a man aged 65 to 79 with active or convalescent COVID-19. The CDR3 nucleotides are TGTGCCAGCATCCTATGGGGGACAGGGGGCCACGAGCAGTACTTC. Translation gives CASILWGTGGHEQYF.